This T cell receptor (beta chain) was identified during a study of blood T cells in healthy people across ages. General study points: Greater diversity and more naive CD4+ cells were seen in long-lived donors than in aged donors.

Worth noting for this clonotype: The antigen is undetermined.

A J-beta primer mix and a sample-barcoded 5' primer were used in a second PCR of about 7 to 11 cycles. TCRdb reanalysed the 5' RACE reads using MiXCR and keeps one entry per CDR3 protein. The sample includes roughly 730,000 distinct CDR3 sequences, roughly three fifths of them seen just once. Germline V gene lookup returns CDR1 SGHAT and CDR2 FQDESV (reference sequence). The CDR3 is 16 amino acids. V was shortened by 0 bases and J by 3 bases, with 14 bases between the two germline ends. The chain combines TRBV11-1 with TRBJ2-5; D is unresolved. Sequences were obtained from blood. This clonotype was sampled from a man aged 35-49 years in good health. CDR3 residues: CASSLARSRLEETQYF. DNA for the CDR3: TGTGCCAGCAGCTTAGCCCGGTCCCGGTTAGAAGAGACCCAGTACTTC.